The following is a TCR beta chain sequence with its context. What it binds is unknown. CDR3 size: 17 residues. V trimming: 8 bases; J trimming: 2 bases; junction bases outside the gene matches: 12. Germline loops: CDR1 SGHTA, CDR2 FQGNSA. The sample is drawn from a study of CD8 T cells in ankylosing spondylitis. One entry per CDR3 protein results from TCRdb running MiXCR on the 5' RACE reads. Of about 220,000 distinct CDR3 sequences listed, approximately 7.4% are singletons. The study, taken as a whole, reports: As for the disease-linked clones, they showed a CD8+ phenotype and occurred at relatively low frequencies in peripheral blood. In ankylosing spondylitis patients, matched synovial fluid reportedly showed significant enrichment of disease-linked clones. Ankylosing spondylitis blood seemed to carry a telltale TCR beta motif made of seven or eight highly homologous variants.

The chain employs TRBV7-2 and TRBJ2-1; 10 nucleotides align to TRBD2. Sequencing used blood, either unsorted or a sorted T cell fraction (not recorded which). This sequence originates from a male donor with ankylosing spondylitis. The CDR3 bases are TGTGCCAGCGGCAGATCATCTCTAGCGGGGGCCTACAATGAGCAGTTCTTC. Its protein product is CASGRSSLAGAYNEQFF.